This is a list of T cell receptor beta chains from one sample in a study of CD4 and CD8 cells across lung adenocarcinoma regions. TCRdb re-called the PCR reads through MiXCR, storing one row per CDR3 protein. The repertoire holds about 25,000 distinct CDR3 sequences, with around 53% as singletons. What was sequenced was CD8+ T cells from the center of a lung tumor. These receptors originate from a male donor with lung adenocarcinoma. The CD4 and CD8 labels of this study may be unreliable. The CDR3 runs from the conserved cysteine through the conserved F or W. The order of the fields is J gene, V gene, clone size, D gene, CDR3 protein, CDR3 DNA. The D gene is left open where the match is weak. Clone size appears in some rows only: once, few, many, or a class for an expanded clone.

j_gene: TRBJ1-2; v_gene: TRBV30; abundance: few; d_gene: TRBD1; CDR3aa: CAWRKTGGGGYTF; CDR3nt: TGTGCCTGGAGAAAGACAGGGGGCGGCGGCTACACCTTC
j_gene: TRBJ2-5; v_gene: TRBV27; abundance: .; d_gene: .; CDR3aa: CASERGKEEIQYF; CDR3nt: TGTGCCAGCGAGCGCGGCAAGGAAGAGATCCAGTACTTC
j_gene: TRBJ1-2; v_gene: TRBV6-5; abundance: many; d_gene: .; CDR3aa: CASSYAGLSYGYTF; CDR3nt: TGTGCCAGCAGTTACGCAGGCCTTTCTTATGGCTACACCTTC
j_gene: TRBJ2-7; v_gene: TRBV5-1; abundance: .; d_gene: TRBD1; CDR3aa: CASSLGVGQLQYF; CDR3nt: TGCGCCAGCAGCTTGGGGGTGGGACAGCTACAGTACTTC
j_gene: TRBJ2-7; v_gene: TRBV24-1; abundance: few; d_gene: TRBD2; CDR3aa: CATSESGTSGSNEQYF; CDR3nt: TGTGCCACCAGTGAGTCCGGGACTAGCGGGAGCAACGAGCAGTACTTC
j_gene: TRBJ2-3; v_gene: TRBV6-5; abundance: many; d_gene: .; CDR3aa: CASSYKGVLTDTQYF; CDR3nt: TGTGCCAGCAGTTACAAGGGGGTACTAACAGATACGCAGTATTTT
j_gene: TRBJ2-7; v_gene: TRBV6-1; abundance: .; d_gene: .; CDR3aa: CAGSEERSPDTQYF; CDR3nt: TGTGCGGGCAGTGAGGAGCGAAGCCCAGATACGCAGTACTTC
j_gene: TRBJ1-3; v_gene: TRBV15; abundance: .; d_gene: .; CDR3aa: CATSRTRVNSGNTIYF; CDR3nt: TGTGCCACCAGCAGAACTCGCGTTAACTCTGGAAACACCATATATTTT
j_gene: TRBJ2-3; v_gene: TRBV6-1; abundance: .; d_gene: .; CDR3aa: CASSKVRRATDTQYF; CDR3nt: TGTGCCAGCTCCAAAGTCCGACGAGCGACAGATACTCAGTATTTT
j_gene: TRBJ2-5; v_gene: TRBV27; abundance: .; d_gene: .; CDR3aa: CASSVQGPGRETQYF; CDR3nt: TGTGCCAGCAGTGTACAGGGCCCAGGGCGAGAGACCCAGTACTTC
j_gene: TRBJ2-3; v_gene: TRBV6-1; abundance: few; d_gene: .; CDR3aa: CASSDDRILSDTQYF; CDR3nt: TGTGCCAGCAGTGACGACAGAATCCTCTCAGATACGCAGTATTTT
j_gene: TRBJ2-5; v_gene: TRBV6-1; abundance: .; d_gene: .; CDR3aa: CASGGAGTGDGETQYF; CDR3nt: TGTGCCAGCGGGGGGGCCGGGACCGGGGATGGAGAGACCCAGTACTTT
j_gene: TRBJ2-7; v_gene: TRBV7-6; abundance: .; d_gene: .; CDR3aa: CASSPGGENTQYF; CDR3nt: TGTGCCAGCAGCCCCGGAGGCGAAAACACGCAGTACTTC
j_gene: TRBJ2-5; v_gene: TRBV10-1; abundance: .; d_gene: .; CDR3aa: CAGSGGHDTDTQYF; CDR3nt: TGCGCGGGCAGTGGGGGCCATGACACAGATACCCAGTACTTC
j_gene: TRBJ2-5; v_gene: TRBV10-3; abundance: .; d_gene: TRBD2; CDR3aa: CGGGDGGGGKDTQYF; CDR3nt: TGTGGCGGGGGGGACGGAGGCGGCGGCAAAGATACCCAGTACTTC
j_gene: TRBJ2-5; v_gene: TRBV6-1; abundance: .; d_gene: TRBD1; CDR3aa: CASSPRNRGLRAPQSETQYF; CDR3nt: TGTGCCAGCAGTCCGCGGAACAGGGGCTTAAGAGCCCCACAATCCGAGACCCAGTACTTC
j_gene: TRBJ1-2; v_gene: TRBV30; abundance: .; d_gene: .; CDR3aa: CAWSVSEVYGYTF; CDR3nt: TGTGCCTGGAGTGTTAGTGAGGTATATGGCTACACCTTC
j_gene: TRBJ2-1; v_gene: TRBV11-3; abundance: .; d_gene: .; CDR3aa: CASSFSLASHNEQFF; CDR3nt: TGTGCCAGCAGCTTCTCGCTAGCGTCCCACAATGAGCAGTTCTTC
j_gene: TRBJ2-1; v_gene: TRBV6-5; abundance: .; d_gene: TRBD2; CDR3aa: CTSSYASPGGRLAGGRDEQFF; CDR3nt: TGTACCAGCAGTTACGCCTCCCCCGGGGGGAGGCTAGCGGGAGGCAGGGATGAGCAGTTCTTC
j_gene: TRBJ2-7; v_gene: TRBV28; abundance: few; d_gene: .; CDR3aa: CASSRIGYEQYF; CDR3nt: TGTGCCAGCAGCCGAATAGGCTACGAGCAGTACTTC
j_gene: TRBJ2-3; v_gene: TRBV6-1; abundance: .; d_gene: TRBD2; CDR3aa: CASTGAGSGDQDTQYF; CDR3nt: TGTGCCAGCACGGGAGCCGGGAGCGGGGACCAGGATACCCAGTATTTC
j_gene: TRBJ2-1; v_gene: TRBV6-4; abundance: many; d_gene: TRBD2; CDR3aa: CARTTSGRHEQFF; CDR3nt: TGTGCCAGGACGACTAGCGGGAGACATGAGCAGTTCTTC
j_gene: TRBJ2-3; v_gene: TRBV6-1; abundance: .; d_gene: .; CDR3aa: CASGPGHCGKNTQYF; CDR3nt: TGTGCCAGCGGCCCGGGGCATTGCGGCAAAAACACTCAGTATTTC
j_gene: TRBJ1-5; v_gene: TRBV27; abundance: few; d_gene: .; CDR3aa: CASRGILSNQPQHF; CDR3nt: TGTGCCAGCAGAGGGATTCTCTCCAATCAGCCCCAGCATTTT
j_gene: TRBJ2-1; v_gene: TRBV27; abundance: .; d_gene: .; CDR3aa: CASSFVPLGYNEQFF; CDR3nt: TGTGCCAGCAGTTTTGTCCCACTAGGATACAATGAGCAGTTCTTC
j_gene: TRBJ2-4; v_gene: TRBV6-1; abundance: .; d_gene: TRBD2; CDR3aa: CASSGTRAERGGRAQNIRYF; CDR3nt: TGTGCCAGCAGTGGGACCCGAGCGGAGCGCGGGGGTCGAGCCCAAAACATTCGGTACTTC